This TCR beta chain comes out of a study of brain T cells in children with intractable seizures. Trimming removed 8 bases from V and 0 bases from J, with 15 bases in between. CDR1 and CDR2 from the germline V gene are MNHEY and SVGAGI. The CDR3 sequence is 15 residues long. In its sample, this clone was seen once. TCRdb keeps only in-frame clones here, not all; method: immunoSEQ multiplex PCR. The top ten hold 24% of the sample, which has tens of thousands of clones, around nine tenths seen once. Sample: peripheral blood, taken at surgery. This rearrangement joins TRBV6-5 to TRBJ2-3; no clear D. The clonotype was recovered from a girl aged 2-10 years with Rasmussen encephalitis and intractable seizures. CDR3 sequence: CASDPSTESTDTQYF. In nucleotides, the CDR3 is TGTGCCAGCGATCCCTCGACGGAGAGCACAGATACGCAGTATTTT.